The clone carrying this T cell receptor (beta chain) showed up many times. These data originate in a study of T cell repertoires in cytomegalovirus infection. Trimming removed 5 bases from V and 5 bases from J, with 14 bases in between. The CDR3 covers 14 residues. Germline V gives CDR1 SGHTA, CDR2 FQGNSA. In TCRdb, the reads were re-called with MiXCR into one record per CDR3 protein. In the table there are fewer than 200,000 distinct CDR3 sequences, roughly a fifth of which are singletons. The receptor was derived from a human donor in good health (CMV status not recorded). Some clones in this sample may be carry-over from other donors' samples. The J gene is TRBJ2-3, the V gene TRBV7-2, with no clear D. The sequencing input was PBMCs. CDR3 protein: CASSLTKNLDTQYF. The CDR3 nucleotides are TGTGCCAGCAGCCTAACGAAAAATTTAGATACGCAGTATTTT.